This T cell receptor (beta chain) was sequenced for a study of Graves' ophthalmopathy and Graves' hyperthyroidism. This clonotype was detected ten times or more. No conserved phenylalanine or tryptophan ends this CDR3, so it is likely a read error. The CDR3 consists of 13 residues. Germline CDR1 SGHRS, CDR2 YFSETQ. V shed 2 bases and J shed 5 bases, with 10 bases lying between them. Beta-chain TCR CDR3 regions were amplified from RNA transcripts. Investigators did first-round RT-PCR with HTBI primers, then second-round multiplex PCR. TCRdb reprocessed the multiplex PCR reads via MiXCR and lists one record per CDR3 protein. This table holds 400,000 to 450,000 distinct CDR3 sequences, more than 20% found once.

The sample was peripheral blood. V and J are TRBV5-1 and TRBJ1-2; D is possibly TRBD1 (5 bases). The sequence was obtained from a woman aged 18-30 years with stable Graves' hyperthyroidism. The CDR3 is CASSLGGAYGYTL. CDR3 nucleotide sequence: TGCGCCAGCAGCTTAGGAGGGGCTTATGGCTACACCCTC.